This record concerns one TCR beta chain sequence. Its antigen is not identified. The entry originates in a study of cytomegalovirus exposure and HLA in healthy donors. Whole-study results and caveats: Using a false discovery rate of 0.05, a later analysis showed that 15,000 to 20,000 TCR beta sequences were associated with HLA alleles. Most TCR sequences were rare, but some public TCRs occurred in many donors.

Primers: 60 Vbeta forward and 13 Jbeta reverse. As handled by the study authors: Unique TCR beta chains numbered around 80 million in a later analysis, with roughly 10 million shared. Generated by immunoSEQ multiplex PCR, the TCRdb table keeps only in-frame clones and is missing some. D and trimming were read from the DNA, whereas the V and J calls and clone size are those reported in that table. The sample has 150,000 to 200,000 clones; roughly 83% are singletons. Germline CDR1 reads GTSNPN; CDR2 reads SVGIG (reference sequence). This CDR3 has 13 residues. The V gene end was trimmed by 5 bases and the J gene end by 6 bases; junction bases not matched to a gene: 6. At the time of sampling, donors were nominally healthy, though unrecorded immune exposures were likely.

Sample: PBMCs. The sequence derives from a boy aged 5-17 years in good health and CMV-seronegative. The genes are TRBV30 and TRBJ2-3, with TRBD1 matching over 9 bases. The CDR3 sequence is CAWDRGAKDTQYF. CDR3 in DNA: TGTGCCTGGGACAGGGGGGCCAAGGATACGCAGTATTTT. The full variable domain, rest sourced from reference TRBV30 and TRBJ2-3, is SQTIHQWPATLVQPVGSPLSLECTVEGTSNPNLYWYRQAAGRGLQLLFYSVGIGQISSEVPQNLSASRPQDRQFILSSKKLLLSDSGFYLCAWDRGAKDTQYFGPGTRLTVL.